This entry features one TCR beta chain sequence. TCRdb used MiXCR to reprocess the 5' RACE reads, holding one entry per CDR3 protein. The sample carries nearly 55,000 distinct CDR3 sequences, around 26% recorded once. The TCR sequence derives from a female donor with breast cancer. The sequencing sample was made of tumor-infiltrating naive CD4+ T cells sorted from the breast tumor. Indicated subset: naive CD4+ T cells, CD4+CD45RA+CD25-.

CDR3: CASSSARGAGDTQYF. The CDR3 DNA reads TGTGCCAGCAGCTCGGCCCGCGGGGCCGGGGATACGCAGTATTTT. J is TRBJ2-3 and V is TRBV7-3; D possibly corresponds to TRBD2 (6 bases). V gave up 4 bases and J gave up 6 bases, with 17 bases separating them. The CDR3 runs to 15 residues. Germline V gene lookup returns CDR1 SGHTA and CDR2 FQGTGA.